The 10 T cell receptor beta chains presented below share a single source sample, sequenced in a study of blood T cell repertoires in COVID-19. Assay: immunoSEQ multiplex PCR; the TCRdb copy retains only in-frame clones and omits some. Of about 240,000 clones detected, 82% appear once; the ten largest clones hold roughly 12%. Sequencing input: peripheral blood. The origin of the receptors is a woman aged 60 to 75 with active or convalescent COVID-19.

V and J are TRBV2 and TRBJ2-3, with 7 bases lining up with TRBD1. This CDR3 is 15 amino acids long. V trimming: 6 bases; J trimming: 0 bases; junction bases outside the gene matches: 6. Germline values: CDR1 SNHLY, CDR2 FYNNEI. The CDR3 loop reads CASRRQGPSTDTQYF. In DNA form, the CDR3 reads TGTGCCAGCAGAAGACAGGGACCTAGCACAGATACGCAGTATTTT.

This chain uses TRBV11-2 with TRBJ2-2, with TRBD1 matching 12 bases. Germline CDR1 is SGHAT and CDR2 is FQNNGV. The CDR3 covers 16 residues. V gave up 5 bases and J gave up 7 bases; unmatched junction bases: 8. CDR3 sequence (DNA): TGTGCCAGCAGCCCTGGGACAGGGGGCGTTAACGGGGAGCTGTTTTTT. Encoded protein: CASSPGTGGVNGELFF. Combining the CDR3 with reference TRBV11-2 and TRBJ2-2 gives the whole variable domain EAGVAQSPRYKIIEKRQSVAFWCNPISGHATLYWYQQILGQGPKLLIQFQNNGVVDDSQLPKDRFSAERLKGVDSTLKIQPAKLEDSAVYLCASSPGTGGVNGELFFGEGSRLTVL.

This clone was found a few times. The chain links TRBV5-5 to TRBJ1-1; 10 bases agree with TRBD1. The V gene end was trimmed by 2 bases and the J gene end by 0 bases; junction bases not matched to a gene: 7. Germline CDR1 and CDR2: SGHKS and YYEKEE (reference sequence). This CDR3 has 17 amino acids. CDR3 residues: CASSFTPGQGMNTEAFF. The CDR3 DNA is TGTGCCAGCAGCTTTACTCCGGGACAGGGGATGAACACTGAAGCTTTCTTT.

A word on this clone: The junction departs from germline at one end; a sequencing error may be responsible. The chain combines TRBV7-7 with TRBJ1-6, with D perhaps matching TRBD1 (6 bases). This CDR3 region has 21 residues. Germline V CDR1 and CDR2: SSHAT, FNYEAQ (reference sequence). The CDR3 sequence is CASSFMICRGFCGRSVSPLHF. CDR3 bases: TGTGCTAGCAGCTTTATGATTTGCAGGGGCTTTTGTGGAAGGTCGGTCTCACCCCTCCACTTT.

CDR3 amino acids: CASSYPSEPQHF. CDR3 sequence (DNA): TGTGCCAGCAGTTACCCCAGTGAGCCCCAGCATTTT. The V call is TRBV6-5, the J call TRBJ1-5; D call uncertain. Per germline, CDR1 MNHEY and CDR2 SVGAGI. The CDR3 length is 12 residues. Trimming left V 2 bases short and J 8 bases short, with 7 bases between.

The V and J genes are TRBV30 and TRBJ2-2; D not certain. Germline V CDR1 and CDR2: GTSNPN, SVGIG (reference sequence). This CDR3 region has 12 residues. Trimming took 5 bases from V and 2 from J, leaving 6 bases between them. The CDR3 region has the DNA TGTGCCTGGTCTTATAACACCGGGGAGCTGTTTTTT. As protein: CAWSYNTGELFF.

This chain links TRBV29-1 with TRBJ2-1; D is undetermined. This CDR3 is built from 13 residues. Germline V gene lookup returns CDR1 SQVTM and CDR2 ANQGSEA. With 0 bases removed from V and 4 bases from J, the gap between germline ends came to 7 bases. In DNA, the CDR3 is TGCAGCGTTGAAGATCCTAAGTACAATGAGCAGTTCTTC. It codes for CSVEDPKYNEQFF.

The sample holds many counts of this clone. The CDR3 loop reads CASSVTGTPNYGYTF. The CDR3 nucleotides read TGTGCCAGCAGCGTGACAGGAACCCCTAACTATGGCTACACCTTC. The V call is TRBV9, the J call TRBJ1-2; a possible D gene is TRBD1 (6 bases). CDR3 length: 15 amino acids. Trimming stripped 2 bases from V and 0 bases from J, with 11 bases between. The V gene's germline CDR1 is SGDLS and CDR2 YYNGEE.

The chain joins TRBV5-8 to TRBJ1-3; D call uncertain. The CDR3 spans 17 residues. The V and J ends lost 0 bases and 0 bases respectively, with 13 bases between them. Germline CDR1 SGHTS, CDR2 YDEGEE. The CDR3 coding sequence is TGTGCCAGCAGCTTGGAATTGGTCCGGAGCTCTGGAAACACCATATATTTT. Encoded protein: CASSLELVRSSGNTIYF.

The chain joins TRBV19 to TRBJ1-2, with D possibly being TRBD1 (5 bases). This CDR3 is built from 15 residues. Between the trimmed V and J ends, which lost 6 bases and 1 base, there was a span of 15 bases. Germline V lookup: CDR1 LNHDA, CDR2 SQIVND (reference sequence). The CDR3 DNA follows: TGTGCCAGTAGAAGAGACAGTCCCGGTAACTATGGCTACACCTTC. Protein sequence: CASRRDSPGNYGYTF.